These T cell receptor beta chains were read from a single sample in a study of PD-1 blockade in classical Hodgkin lymphoma. Only in-frame clones appear in the TCRdb table, and some are missing; sequencing was by immunoSEQ multiplex PCR. The sample lists 8,000 or so clones; around 84% were seen once. Sequenced here: CD8+ T cells from blood, sampled at baseline. The receptors were sampled from a human donor with classical Hodgkin lymphoma. The CDR3 runs from the conserved cysteine through the conserved F or W. Each record gives: clone size, V gene, J gene, D gene, CDR3 DNA, CDR3 protein. The D gene is left open where the match is weak. Where a row states a size, it is once, few, many or the class of an expanded clone; other rows omit it.

clone size: few; V gene: TRBV6-6; J gene: TRBJ1-2; D gene: -; CDR3 DNA: TGTGCCAGCAGCGTTTCGGGGGCCTATGGCTACACCTTC; CDR3 protein: CASSVSGAYGYTF
clone size: -; V gene: TRBV7-9; J gene: TRBJ2-1; D gene: TRBD2; CDR3 DNA: TGTGCCAGCAGCGACAGCGGGGGGGCGAATGAGCAGTTCTTC; CDR3 protein: CASSDSGGANEQFF
clone size: -; V gene: TRBV5-1; J gene: TRBJ1-5; D gene: -; CDR3 DNA: TGCGCCAGCAGCGGGAGAGGGCTACCTCAGCCCCAGCATTTT; CDR3 protein: CASSGRGLPQPQHF
clone size: -; V gene: TRBV9; J gene: TRBJ1-2; D gene: TRBD1; CDR3 DNA: TGTGCCAGCAGCGCTTGGACAGGGGAAATCTATGGCTACACCTTC; CDR3 protein: CASSAWTGEIYGYTF
clone size: few; V gene: TRBV6-4; J gene: TRBJ1-4; D gene: TRBD1; CDR3 DNA: TGTGATGGGGGGACAGGGGGAAAACTGTTTTTT; CDR3 protein: CDGGTGGKLFF
clone size: -; V gene: TRBV27; J gene: TRBJ2-1; D gene: -; CDR3 DNA: TGTGCCAGCAGTCTAGCCCCCTACTACAATGAGCAGTTCTTC; CDR3 protein: CASSLAPYYNEQFF
clone size: -; V gene: TRBV11-1; J gene: TRBJ2-7; D gene: TRBD2; CDR3 DNA: TGTGCCAGCAGCGTCGGGAGGATGAACGAGCAGTACTTC; CDR3 protein: CASSVGRMNEQYF
clone size: -; V gene: TRBV28; J gene: TRBJ1-1; D gene: -; CDR3 DNA: TGTGCCAGCAGTTCCCCAGGTACTGAAGCTTTCTTT; CDR3 protein: CASSSPGTEAFF
clone size: few; V gene: TRBV6-1; J gene: TRBJ1-2; D gene: -; CDR3 DNA: TGTGCCAGCAGTGAAGAGGGGGGTAACTATGGCTACACCTTC; CDR3 protein: CASSEEGGNYGYTF
clone size: -; V gene: TRBV19; J gene: TRBJ1-1; D gene: -; CDR3 DNA: TGTGCCAGTGGGGTAGACGCAGGGTTCGACACTGAAGCTTTCTTT; CDR3 protein: CASGVDAGFDTEAFF
clone size: -; V gene: TRBV25-1; J gene: TRBJ1-2; D gene: -; CDR3 DNA: TGTGCCAGCAGTAATCAGTTATATGGCTACACCTTC; CDR3 protein: CASSNQLYGYTF
clone size: few; V gene: TRBV4-1; J gene: TRBJ2-7; D gene: -; CDR3 DNA: TGCGCCAGCAGAGCGGATAACTACGAGCAGTACTTC; CDR3 protein: CASRADNYEQYF
clone size: -; V gene: TRBV7-9; J gene: TRBJ2-3; D gene: TRBD1; CDR3 DNA: TGTGCCAGCAGCTTAGCGAGAGGAGGGACAGGGTCTTCAGATACGCAGTATTTT; CDR3 protein: CASSLARGGTGSSDTQYF
clone size: -; V gene: TRBV7-9; J gene: TRBJ2-3; D gene: -; CDR3 DNA: TGTGCCAGCAGCTCCATTTTGTTGCATACGCAGTATTTT; CDR3 protein: CASSSILLHTQYF
clone size: -; V gene: TRBV19; J gene: TRBJ1-1; D gene: -; CDR3 DNA: TGTGCCAGTAGGGAGAAGATGAACACTGAAGCTTTCTTT; CDR3 protein: CASREKMNTEAFF
clone size: -; V gene: TRBV25-1; J gene: TRBJ2-1; D gene: -; CDR3 DNA: TGTGCCAGCAGTGAATTTGGGACTCTAATGAATGAGCAGTTCTTC; CDR3 protein: CASSEFGTLMNEQFF
clone size: few; V gene: TRBV27; J gene: TRBJ1-2; D gene: -; CDR3 DNA: TGTGCCAGCAGTTACGGGCCCACGGAGGGCTACACCTTC; CDR3 protein: CASSYGPTEGYTF
clone size: once; V gene: TRBV5-4; J gene: TRBJ2-1; D gene: TRBD2; CDR3 DNA: TGTGCCAGCAGCTCCCTGGGGGGGGAGCAGTTCTTC; CDR3 protein: CASSSLGGEQFF
clone size: -; V gene: TRBV6-6; J gene: TRBJ2-1; D gene: -; CDR3 DNA: TGTGCCAGCAGTTATTGGCCGCCTAACAATGAGCAGTTCTTC; CDR3 protein: CASSYWPPNNEQFF
clone size: few; V gene: TRBV7-9; J gene: TRBJ2-7; D gene: TRBD1; CDR3 DNA: TGTGCCAGCGCCGCCCGGGACAGGAGTTACGAGCAGTACTTC; CDR3 protein: CASAARDRSYEQYF
clone size: -; V gene: TRBV27; J gene: TRBJ2-7; D gene: TRBD1; CDR3 DNA: TGTGCCAGCACTACCGGGACAGGGGAGGACGAGCAGTACTTC; CDR3 protein: CASTTGTGEDEQYF
clone size: -; V gene: TRBV27; J gene: TRBJ2-1; D gene: -; CDR3 DNA: TGTGCCAGCAGCCGGGGGCGGGCTCGCGGGAGTATCGATGAGCAGTTCTTC; CDR3 protein: CASSRGRARGSIDEQFF
clone size: -; V gene: TRBV5-8; J gene: TRBJ1-5; D gene: -; CDR3 DNA: TGTGCCAGCAGCGGCGGACCTACTAATCAGCCCCAGCATTTT; CDR3 protein: CASSGGPTNQPQHF
clone size: -; V gene: TRBV14; J gene: TRBJ2-5; D gene: -; CDR3 DNA: TGTGCCAGCAGCCAAGAACCCCAGAGGGGCGAGGAGACCCAGTACTTC; CDR3 protein: CASSQEPQRGEETQYF
clone size: -; V gene: TRBV28; J gene: TRBJ1-5; D gene: TRBD1; CDR3 DNA: TGTGCCAGCAGTTCCCGGGACAGTAGCAATCAGCCCCAGCATTTT; CDR3 protein: CASSSRDSSNQPQHF